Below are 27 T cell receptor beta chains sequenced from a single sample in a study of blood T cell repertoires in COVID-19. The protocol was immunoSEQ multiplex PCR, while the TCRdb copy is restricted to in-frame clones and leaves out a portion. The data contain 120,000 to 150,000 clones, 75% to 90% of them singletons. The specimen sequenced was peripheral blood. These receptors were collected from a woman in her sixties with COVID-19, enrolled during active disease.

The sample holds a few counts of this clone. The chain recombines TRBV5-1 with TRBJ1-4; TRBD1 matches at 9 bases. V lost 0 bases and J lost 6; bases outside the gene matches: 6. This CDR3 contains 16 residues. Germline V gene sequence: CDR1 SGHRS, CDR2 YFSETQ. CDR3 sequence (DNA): TGCGCCAGCAGCTTGGTGACAGGGGGGGAACATGAAAAACTGTTTTTT. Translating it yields CASSLVTGGEHEKLFF.

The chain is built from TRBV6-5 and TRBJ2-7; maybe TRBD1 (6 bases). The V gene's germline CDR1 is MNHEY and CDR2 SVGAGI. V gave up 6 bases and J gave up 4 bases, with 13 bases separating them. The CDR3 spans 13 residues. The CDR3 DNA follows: TGTGCCAGCAGCCCGGACAGTCATTACGAGCAGTACTTC. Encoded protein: CASSPDSHYEQYF.

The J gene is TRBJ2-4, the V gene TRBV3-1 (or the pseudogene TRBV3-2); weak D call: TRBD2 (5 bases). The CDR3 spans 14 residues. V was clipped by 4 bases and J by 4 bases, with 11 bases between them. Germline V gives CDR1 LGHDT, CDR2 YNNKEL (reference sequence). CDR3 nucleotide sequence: TGTGCCAGCAGCCCCGCTAGCCTAAAAAACATTCAGTACTTC. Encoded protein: CASSPASLKNIQYF.

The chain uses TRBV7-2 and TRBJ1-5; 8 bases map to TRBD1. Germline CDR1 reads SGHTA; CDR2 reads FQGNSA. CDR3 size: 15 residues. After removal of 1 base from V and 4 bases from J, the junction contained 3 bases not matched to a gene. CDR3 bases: TGTGCCAGCAGCTTAGATGGACAGGGAAATCAGCCCCAGCATTTT. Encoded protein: CASSLDGQGNQPQHF.

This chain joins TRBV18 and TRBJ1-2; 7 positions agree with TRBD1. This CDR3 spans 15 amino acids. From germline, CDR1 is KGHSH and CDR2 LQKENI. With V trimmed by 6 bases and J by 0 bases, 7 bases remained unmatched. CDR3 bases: TGTGCCAGCTCGCAAGGGACAGATACTAACTATGGCTACACCTTC. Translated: CASSQGTDTNYGYTF.

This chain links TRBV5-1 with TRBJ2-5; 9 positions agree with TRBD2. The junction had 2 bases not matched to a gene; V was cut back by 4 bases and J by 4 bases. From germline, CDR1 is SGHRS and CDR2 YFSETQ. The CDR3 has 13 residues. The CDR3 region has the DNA TGCGCCAGCAGCAGCGGGGGGTCAGAGACCCAGTACTTC. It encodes CASSSGGSETQYF.

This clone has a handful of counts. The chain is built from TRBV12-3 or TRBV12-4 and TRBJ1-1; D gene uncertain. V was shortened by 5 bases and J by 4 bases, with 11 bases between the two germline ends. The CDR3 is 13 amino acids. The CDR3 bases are TGTGCCAGCAGTCCCCAAGGGAGCACTGAAGCTTTCTTT. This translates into CASSPQGSTEAFF.

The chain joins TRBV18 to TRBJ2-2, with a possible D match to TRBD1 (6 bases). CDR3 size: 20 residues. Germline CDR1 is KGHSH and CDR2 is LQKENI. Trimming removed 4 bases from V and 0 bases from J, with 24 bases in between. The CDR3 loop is CASSLRGSGAPLANTGELFF. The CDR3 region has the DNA TGTGCCAGCTCACTCCGGGGCTCAGGGGCACCCCTTGCGAACACCGGGGAGCTGTTTTTT.

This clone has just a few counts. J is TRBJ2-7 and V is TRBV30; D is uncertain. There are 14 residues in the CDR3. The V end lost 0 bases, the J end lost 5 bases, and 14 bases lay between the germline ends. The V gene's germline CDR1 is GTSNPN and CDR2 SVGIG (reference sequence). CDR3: CAWSVLRSSHEQYF. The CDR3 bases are TGTGCCTGGAGTGTACTGCGATCGAGTCACGAGCAGTACTTC.

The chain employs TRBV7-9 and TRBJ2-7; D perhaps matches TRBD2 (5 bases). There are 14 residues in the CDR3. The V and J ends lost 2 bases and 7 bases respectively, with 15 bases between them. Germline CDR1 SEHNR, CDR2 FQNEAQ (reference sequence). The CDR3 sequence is CASSLPREGGEQYF. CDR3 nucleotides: TGTGCCAGCAGCTTACCCCGAGAGGGCGGTGAGCAGTACTTC.

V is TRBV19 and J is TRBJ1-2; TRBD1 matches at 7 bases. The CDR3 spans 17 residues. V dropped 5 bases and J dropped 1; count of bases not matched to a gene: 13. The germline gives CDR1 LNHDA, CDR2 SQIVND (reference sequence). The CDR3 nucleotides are TGTGCCAGTAGTCCGAATCATTACAGGGGAATTAACTATGGCTACACCTTC. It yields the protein CASSPNHYRGINYGYTF.

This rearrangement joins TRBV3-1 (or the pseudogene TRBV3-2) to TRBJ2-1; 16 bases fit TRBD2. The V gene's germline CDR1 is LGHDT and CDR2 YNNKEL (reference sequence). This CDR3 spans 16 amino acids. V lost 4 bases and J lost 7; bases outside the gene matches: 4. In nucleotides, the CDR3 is TGTGCCAGCAGCCCGGGACTAGCGGGGGGGCCGAATGAGCAGTTCTTC. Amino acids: CASSPGLAGGPNEQFF.

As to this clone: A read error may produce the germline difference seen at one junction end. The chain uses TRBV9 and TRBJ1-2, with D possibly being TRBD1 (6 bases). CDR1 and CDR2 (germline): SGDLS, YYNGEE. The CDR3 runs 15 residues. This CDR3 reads CASSVKGETSRGANF. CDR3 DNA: TGTGCCAGCAGCGTAAAGGGCGAGACTTCACGGGGGGCCAACTTC.

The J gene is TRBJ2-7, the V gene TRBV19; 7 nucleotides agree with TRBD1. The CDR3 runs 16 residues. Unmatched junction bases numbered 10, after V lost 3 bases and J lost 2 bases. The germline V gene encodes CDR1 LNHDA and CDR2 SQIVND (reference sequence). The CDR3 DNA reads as TGTGCCAGTAGTATTTTGACAGGGACCCTACCCTACGAGCAGTACTTC. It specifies CASSILTGTLPYEQYF.

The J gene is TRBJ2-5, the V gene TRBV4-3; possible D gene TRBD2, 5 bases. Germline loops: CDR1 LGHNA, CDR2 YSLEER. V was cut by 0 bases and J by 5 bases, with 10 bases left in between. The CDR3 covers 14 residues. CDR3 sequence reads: CASSQDRGIETQYF. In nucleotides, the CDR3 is TGCGCCAGCAGCCAAGATCGGGGAATTGAGACCCAGTACTTC.

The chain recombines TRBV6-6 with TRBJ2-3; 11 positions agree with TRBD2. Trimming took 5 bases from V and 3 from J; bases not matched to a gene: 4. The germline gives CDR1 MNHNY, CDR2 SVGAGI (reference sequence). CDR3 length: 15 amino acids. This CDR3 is CASSASSGGTDTQYF. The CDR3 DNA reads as TGTGCCAGCAGTGCTTCTAGCGGGGGGACAGATACGCAGTATTTT.

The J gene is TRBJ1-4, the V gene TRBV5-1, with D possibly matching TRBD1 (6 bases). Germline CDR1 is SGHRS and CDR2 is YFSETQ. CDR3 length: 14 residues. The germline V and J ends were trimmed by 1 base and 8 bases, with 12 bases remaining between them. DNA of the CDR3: TGCGCCAGCAGCTTGACAGGGCTTGGAGAAAAACTGTTTTTT. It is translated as CASSLTGLGEKLFF.

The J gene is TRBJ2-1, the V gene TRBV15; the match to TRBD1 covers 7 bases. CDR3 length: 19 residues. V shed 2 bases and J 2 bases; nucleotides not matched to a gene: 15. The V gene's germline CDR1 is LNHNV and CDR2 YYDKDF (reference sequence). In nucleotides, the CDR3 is TGTGCCACCAGCAGATACCTCACAGGGGATGTAAGCCCCTACAATGAGCAGTTCTTC. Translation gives CATSRYLTGDVSPYNEQFF.

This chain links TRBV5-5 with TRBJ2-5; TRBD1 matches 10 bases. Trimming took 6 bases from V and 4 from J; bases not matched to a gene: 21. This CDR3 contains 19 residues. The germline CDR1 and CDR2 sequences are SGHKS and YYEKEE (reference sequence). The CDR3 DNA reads TGTGCCAGCACCCAGCAATTCTGGGACAGGGGCTTTAGGGGAGAGACCCAGTACTTC. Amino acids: CASTQQFWDRGFRGETQYF.

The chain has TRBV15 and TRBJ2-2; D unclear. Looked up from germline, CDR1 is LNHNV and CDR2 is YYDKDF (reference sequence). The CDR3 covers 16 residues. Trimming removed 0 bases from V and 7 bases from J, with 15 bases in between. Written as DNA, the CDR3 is TGTGCCACCAGCAGAGATAGAAACCTAGTTTTCGGGGAGCTGTTTTTT. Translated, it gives CATSRDRNLVFGELFF.

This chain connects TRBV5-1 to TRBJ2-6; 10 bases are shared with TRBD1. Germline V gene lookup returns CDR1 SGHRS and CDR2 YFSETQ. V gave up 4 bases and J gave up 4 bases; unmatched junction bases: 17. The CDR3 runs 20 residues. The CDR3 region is CASSPTVPGQGTAGANVLTF. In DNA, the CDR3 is TGCGCCAGCAGCCCGACGGTCCCGGGACAGGGGACGGCCGGGGCCAACGTCCTGACTTTC. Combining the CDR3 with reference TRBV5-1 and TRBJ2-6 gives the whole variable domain KAGVTQTPRYLIKTRGQQVTLSCSPISGHRSVSWYQQTPGQGLQFLFEYFSETQRNKGNFPGRFSGRQFSNSRSEMNVSTLELGDSALYLCASSPTVPGQGTAGANVLTFGAGSRLTVL.

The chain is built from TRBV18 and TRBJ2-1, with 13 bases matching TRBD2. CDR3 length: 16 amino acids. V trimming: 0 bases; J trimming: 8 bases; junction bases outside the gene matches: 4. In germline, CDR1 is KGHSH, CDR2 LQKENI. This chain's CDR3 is CASSPPGLAGIYEQFF. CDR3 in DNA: TGTGCCAGCTCACCACCGGGACTAGCGGGGATTTATGAGCAGTTCTTC. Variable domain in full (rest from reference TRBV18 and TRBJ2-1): NAGVMQNPRHLVRRRGQEARLRCSPMKGHSHVYWYRQLPEEGLKFMVYLQKENIIDESGMPKERFSAEFPKEGPSILRIQQVVRGDSAAYFCASSPPGLAGIYEQFFGPGTRLTVL.

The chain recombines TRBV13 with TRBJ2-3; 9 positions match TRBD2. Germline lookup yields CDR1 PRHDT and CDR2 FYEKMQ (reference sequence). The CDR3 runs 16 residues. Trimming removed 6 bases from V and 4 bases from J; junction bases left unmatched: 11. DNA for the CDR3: TGTGCCAGCAGTTCCCGGGCTAGCGGGGCCCCAGATACGCAGTATTTT. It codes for CASSSRASGAPDTQYF.

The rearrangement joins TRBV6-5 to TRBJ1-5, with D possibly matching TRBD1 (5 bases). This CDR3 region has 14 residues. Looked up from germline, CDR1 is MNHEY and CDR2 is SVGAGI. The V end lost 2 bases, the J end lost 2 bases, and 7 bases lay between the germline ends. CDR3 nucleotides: TGTGCCAGCAGTTACGACAGACGCAATCAGCCCCAGCATTTT. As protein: CASSYDRRNQPQHF.

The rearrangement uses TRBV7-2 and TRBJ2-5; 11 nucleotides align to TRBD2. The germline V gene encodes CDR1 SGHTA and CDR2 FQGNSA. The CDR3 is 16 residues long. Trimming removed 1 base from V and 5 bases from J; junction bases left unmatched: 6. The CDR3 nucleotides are TGTGCCAGCAGCTTAGGGTCTAGCGGGGGGCGGGAGACCCAGTACTTC. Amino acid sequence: CASSLGSSGGRETQYF.

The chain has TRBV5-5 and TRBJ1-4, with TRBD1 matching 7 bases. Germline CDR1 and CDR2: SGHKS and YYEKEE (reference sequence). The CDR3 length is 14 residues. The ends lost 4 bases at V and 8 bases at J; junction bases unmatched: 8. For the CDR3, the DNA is TGTGCCAGCAGCCTCTACAGGGGAGACGAAAAACTGTTTTTT. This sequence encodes CASSLYRGDEKLFF.

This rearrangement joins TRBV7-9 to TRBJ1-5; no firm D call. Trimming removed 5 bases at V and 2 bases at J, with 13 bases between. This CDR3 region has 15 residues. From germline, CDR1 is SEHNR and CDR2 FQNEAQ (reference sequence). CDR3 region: CASSPPGGGNQPQHF. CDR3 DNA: TGTGCCAGCAGCCCGCCGGGAGGTGGCAATCAGCCCCAGCATTTT.